What follows describes a single T cell receptor beta chain. In the original analysis: Estimation of nucleated cell counts was performed using reference gene primer amplification. TCRdb's copy holds only in-frame clones and misses some; the assay was immunoSEQ multiplex PCR. The D gene and trimming were derived from the DNA, and the V and J assignments and clone size from that table. The sample includes some 95,000 clones, under 85% of them seen just once. These data come from a study of blood T cell repertoires in COVID-19. Background on the study: The United States, Italy and Spain provided the acute and convalescent COVID-19 samples. Sample material is recorded as cDNA or gDNA derived from T cells, B-cell-depleted T cells, or PBMCs.

V was cut by 3 bases and J by 5 bases, with 25 bases left in between. The CDR3 spans 18 residues. The chain has TRBV23-1 and TRBJ2-5, with a weak D call TRBD1 (6 bases). TRBV23-1 belongs to the ORF category, with a function that is uncertain. The clonotype comes from a man between 65 and 85 years old with acute or convalescent COVID-19. Sample: peripheral blood. The CDR3 is CASSQRKRKKDRMETQYF. CDR3 DNA: TGCGCCAGCAGTCAGCGAAAGAGAAAAAAGGACAGAATGGAGACCCAGTACTTC.